The source of this T cell receptor beta chain is a study of T cell responses to AZD1222 COVID-19 vaccine. General observations from the study: None of the repertoires were sampled until the peak T cell response had passed. Clonal diversity was possibly underestimated, and the donors were mostly white British, with more females. Only a handful of AZD1222 recipients tested seropositive at baseline. Nearly half of spike-specific TCRs reportedly target variant regions that are unmutated in the B.1.351 and B.1.1.7 variants.

The ends were cut back, 5 bases at V and 14 bases at J, with 18 bases in the middle. Germline loops: CDR1 GTSNPN, CDR2 SVGIG (reference sequence). This CDR3 region has 11 residues. Some clones are missing from TCRdb's copy, which holds only in-frame ones; the method was immunoSEQ multiplex PCR. This sample has approximately 90,000 clones, with 90% found just once. On this clone: Its target is unknown.

This receptor was obtained from an adult in good health. This specimen was peripheral blood, taken on day 0 of AZD1222 vaccination. V gene TRBV30 combines with J gene TRBJ1-2, with a tentative D call TRBD1 (5 bases). The CDR3 DNA reads TGTGCCTGGTGGGGCACAGAAGTGGGGACCTTC. Amino acid sequence: CAWWGTEVGTF.